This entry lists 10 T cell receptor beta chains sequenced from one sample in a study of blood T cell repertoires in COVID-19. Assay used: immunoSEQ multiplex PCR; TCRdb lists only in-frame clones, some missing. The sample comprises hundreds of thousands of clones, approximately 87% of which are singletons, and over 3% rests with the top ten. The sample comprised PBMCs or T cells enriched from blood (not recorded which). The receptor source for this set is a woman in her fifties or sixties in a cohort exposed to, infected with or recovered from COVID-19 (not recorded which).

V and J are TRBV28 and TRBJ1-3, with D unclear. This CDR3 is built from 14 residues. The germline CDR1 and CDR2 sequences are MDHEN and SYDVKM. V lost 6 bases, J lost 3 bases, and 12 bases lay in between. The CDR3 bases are TGTGCCAGCAGAGATGCCCGGGTTGGAAACACCATATATTTT. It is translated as CASRDARVGNTIYF.

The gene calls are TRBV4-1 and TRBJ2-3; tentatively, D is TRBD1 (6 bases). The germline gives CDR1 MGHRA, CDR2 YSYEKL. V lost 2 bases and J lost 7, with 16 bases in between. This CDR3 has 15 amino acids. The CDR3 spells CASSQPWTAGYTQYF. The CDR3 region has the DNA TGCGCCAGCAGCCAACCGTGGACAGCTGGGTATACGCAGTATTTT.

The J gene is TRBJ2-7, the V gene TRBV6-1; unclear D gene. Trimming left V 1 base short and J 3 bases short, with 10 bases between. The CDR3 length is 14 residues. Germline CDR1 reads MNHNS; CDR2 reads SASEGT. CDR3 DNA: TGTGCCAGCAGTGAAGAGTTGCCAGGCTACGAGCAGTACTTC. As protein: CASSEELPGYEQYF.

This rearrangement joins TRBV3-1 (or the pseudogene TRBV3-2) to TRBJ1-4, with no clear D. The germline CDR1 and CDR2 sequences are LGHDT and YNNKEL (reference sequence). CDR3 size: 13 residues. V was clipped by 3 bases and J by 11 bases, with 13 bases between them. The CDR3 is CASSHDHGRKLFF. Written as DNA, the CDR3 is TGTGCCAGCAGCCATGACCATGGGAGGAAACTGTTTTTT.

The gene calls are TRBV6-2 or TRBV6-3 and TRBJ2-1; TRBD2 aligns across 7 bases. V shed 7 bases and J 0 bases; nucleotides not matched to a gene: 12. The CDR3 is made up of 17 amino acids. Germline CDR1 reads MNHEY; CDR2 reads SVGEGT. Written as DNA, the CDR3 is TGTGCCAGCATCCCGAGGCCAGCGGGGAGCTCCTACAATGAGCAGTTCTTC. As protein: CASIPRPAGSSYNEQFF.

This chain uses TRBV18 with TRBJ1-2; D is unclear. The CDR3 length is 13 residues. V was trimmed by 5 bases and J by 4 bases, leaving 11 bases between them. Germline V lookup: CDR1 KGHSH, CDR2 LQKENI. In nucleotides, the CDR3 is TGTGCCAGCTCAGTTTCCCAGATCTATGGCTACACCTTC. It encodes CASSVSQIYGYTF.

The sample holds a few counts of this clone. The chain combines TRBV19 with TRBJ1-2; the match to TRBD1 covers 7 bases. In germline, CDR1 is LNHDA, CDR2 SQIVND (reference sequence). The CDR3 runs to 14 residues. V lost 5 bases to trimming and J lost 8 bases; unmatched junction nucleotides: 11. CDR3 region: CASSAGGGKRGYTF. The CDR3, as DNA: TGTGCCAGTAGTGCAGGGGGAGGAAAAAGAGGCTACACCTTC.

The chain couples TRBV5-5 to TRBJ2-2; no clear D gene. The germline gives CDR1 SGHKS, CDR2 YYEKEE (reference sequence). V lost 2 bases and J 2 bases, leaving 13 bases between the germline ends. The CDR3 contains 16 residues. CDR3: CASSFTAALNTGELFF. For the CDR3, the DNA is TGTGCCAGCAGCTTCACAGCCGCCCTCAACACCGGGGAGCTGTTTTTT.

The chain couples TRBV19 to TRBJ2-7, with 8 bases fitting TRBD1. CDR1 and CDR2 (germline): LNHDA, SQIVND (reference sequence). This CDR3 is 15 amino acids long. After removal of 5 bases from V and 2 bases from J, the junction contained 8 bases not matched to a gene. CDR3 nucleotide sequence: TGTGCCAGTAGTGTTGTACAGGGGGAAACCTACGAGCAGTACTTC. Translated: CASSVVQGETYEQYF.

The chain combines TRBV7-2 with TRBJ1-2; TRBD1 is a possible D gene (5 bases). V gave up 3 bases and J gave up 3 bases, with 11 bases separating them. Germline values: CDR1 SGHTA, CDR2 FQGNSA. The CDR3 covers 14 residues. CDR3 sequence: CASSFGPGDYGYTF. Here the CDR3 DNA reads TGTGCCAGCAGCTTTGGCCCGGGGGACTATGGCTACACCTTC.